Sequencing of this T cell receptor beta chain was carried out in a study of T cell changes during pregnancy in multiple sclerosis. Produced via immunoSEQ multiplex PCR; TCRdb's table is partial and in-frame only. Of under 70,000 clones listed, 91% were seen once; the top ten hold 1% to 1.5%. Between the trimmed V and J ends, which lost 0 bases and 2 bases, there was a span of 5 bases. CDR1 and CDR2 from the germline V gene are LGHNA and YNFKEQ. The CDR3 is made up of 14 amino acids. The chain carries TRBV4-2 and TRBJ1-5; D not certain. Sequenced here: peripheral blood, sampled after pregnancy. The TCR was taken from a female donor in good health, enrolled as a control in a pregnancy study. The CDR3 here is CASSQEEGNQPQHF. CDR3 DNA sequence: TGTGCCAGCAGCCAAGAGGAGGGCAATCAGCCCCAGCATTTT.